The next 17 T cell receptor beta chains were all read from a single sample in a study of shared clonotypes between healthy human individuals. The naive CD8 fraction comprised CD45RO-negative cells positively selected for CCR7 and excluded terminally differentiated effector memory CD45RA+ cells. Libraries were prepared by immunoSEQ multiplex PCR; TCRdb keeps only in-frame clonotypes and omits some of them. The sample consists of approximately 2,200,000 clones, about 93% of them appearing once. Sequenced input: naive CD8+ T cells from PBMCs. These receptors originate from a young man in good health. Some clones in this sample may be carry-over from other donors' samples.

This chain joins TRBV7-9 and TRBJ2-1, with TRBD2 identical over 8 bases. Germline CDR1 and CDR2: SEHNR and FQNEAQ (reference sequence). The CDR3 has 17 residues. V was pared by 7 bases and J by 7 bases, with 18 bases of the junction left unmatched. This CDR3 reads CASTDTLAARVRNEQFF. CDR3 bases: TGTGCCAGCACCGATACACTAGCGGCAAGAGTACGGAATGAGCAGTTCTTC.

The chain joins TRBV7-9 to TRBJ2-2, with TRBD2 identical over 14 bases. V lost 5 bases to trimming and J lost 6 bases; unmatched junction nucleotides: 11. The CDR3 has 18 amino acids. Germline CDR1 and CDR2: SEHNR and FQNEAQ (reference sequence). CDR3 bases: TGTGCCAGCAGCGCCAGCCCGGGACTAGCGGGAGAGGCCGGGGAGCTGTTTTTT. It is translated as CASSASPGLAGEAGELFF.

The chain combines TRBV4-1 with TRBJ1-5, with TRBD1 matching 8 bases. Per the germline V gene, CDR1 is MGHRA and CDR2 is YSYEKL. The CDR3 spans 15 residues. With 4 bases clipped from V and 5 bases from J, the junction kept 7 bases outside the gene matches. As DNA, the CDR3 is TGCGCCAGCAGCCCGACGGGACAGGTAGATCAGCCCCAGCATTTT. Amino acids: CASSPTGQVDQPQHF.

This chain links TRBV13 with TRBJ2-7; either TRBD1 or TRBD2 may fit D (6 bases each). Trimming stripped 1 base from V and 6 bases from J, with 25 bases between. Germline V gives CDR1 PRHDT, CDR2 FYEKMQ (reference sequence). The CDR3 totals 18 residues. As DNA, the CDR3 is TGTGCCAGCAGCTTAGTTGCGGGGCAGGGGTCCTTCTTCCCCGAGCAGTACTTC. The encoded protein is CASSLVAGQGSFFPEQYF.

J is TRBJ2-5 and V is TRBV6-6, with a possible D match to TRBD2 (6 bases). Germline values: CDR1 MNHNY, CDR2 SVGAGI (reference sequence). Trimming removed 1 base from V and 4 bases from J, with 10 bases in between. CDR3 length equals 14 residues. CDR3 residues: CASSYWEVGETQYF. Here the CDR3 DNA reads TGTGCCAGCAGTTACTGGGAGGTCGGAGAGACCCAGTACTTC.

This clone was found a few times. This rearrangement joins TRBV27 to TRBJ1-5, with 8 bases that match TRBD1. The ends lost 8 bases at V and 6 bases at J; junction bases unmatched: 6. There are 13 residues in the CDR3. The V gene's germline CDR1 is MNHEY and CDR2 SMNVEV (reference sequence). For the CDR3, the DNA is TGTGCCAGCGGAGGACAGGGAATTCAGCCCCAGCATTTT. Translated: CASGGQGIQPQHF.

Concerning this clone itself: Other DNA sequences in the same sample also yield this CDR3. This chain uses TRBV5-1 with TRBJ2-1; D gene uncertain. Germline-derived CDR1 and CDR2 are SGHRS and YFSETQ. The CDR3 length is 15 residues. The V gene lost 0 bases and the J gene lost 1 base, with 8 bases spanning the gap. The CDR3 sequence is CASSLEPSSYNEQFF. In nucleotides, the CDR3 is TGCGCCAGCAGCTTGGAACCTTCTTCCTACAATGAGCAGTTCTTC.

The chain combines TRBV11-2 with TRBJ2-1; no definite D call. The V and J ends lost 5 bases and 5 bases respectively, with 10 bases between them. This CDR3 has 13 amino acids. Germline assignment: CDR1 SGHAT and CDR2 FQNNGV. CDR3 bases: TGTGCCAGCAGCCCTAGGATGAACAATGAGCAGTTCTTC. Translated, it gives CASSPRMNNEQFF.

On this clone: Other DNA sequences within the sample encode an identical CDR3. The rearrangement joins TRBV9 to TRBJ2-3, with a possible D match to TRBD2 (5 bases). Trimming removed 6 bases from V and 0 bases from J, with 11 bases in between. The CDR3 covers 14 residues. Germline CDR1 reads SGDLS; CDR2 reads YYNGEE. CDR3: CASTVGGSTDTQYF. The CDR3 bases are TGTGCCAGCACTGTTGGCGGGAGCACAGATACGCAGTATTTT.

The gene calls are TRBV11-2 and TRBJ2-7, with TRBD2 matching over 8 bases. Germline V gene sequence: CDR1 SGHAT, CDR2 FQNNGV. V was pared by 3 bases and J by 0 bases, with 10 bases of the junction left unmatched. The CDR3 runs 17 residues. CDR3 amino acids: CASSFLVREDSSYEQYF. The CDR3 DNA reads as TGTGCCAGCAGCTTCTTGGTGCGGGAGGACAGCTCCTACGAGCAGTACTTC. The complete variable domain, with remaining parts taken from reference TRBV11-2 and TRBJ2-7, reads EAGVAQSPRYKIIEKRQSVAFWCNPISGHATLYWYQQILGQGPKLLIQFQNNGVVDDSQLPKDRFSAERLKGVDSTLKIQPAKLEDSAVYLCASSFLVREDSSYEQYFGPGTRLTVT.

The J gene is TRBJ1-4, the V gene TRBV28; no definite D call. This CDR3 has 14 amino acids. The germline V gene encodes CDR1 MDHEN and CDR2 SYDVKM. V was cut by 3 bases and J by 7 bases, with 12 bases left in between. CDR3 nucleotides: TGTGCCAGCAGTTTTCTTCCGGGTCCTGAAAAACTGTTTTTT. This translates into CASSFLPGPEKLFF. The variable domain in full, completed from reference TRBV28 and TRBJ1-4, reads DVKVTQSSRYLVKRTGEKVFLECVQDMDHENMFWYRQDPGLGLRLIYFSYDVKMKEKGDIPEGYSVSREKKERFSLILESASTNQTSMYLCASSFLPGPEKLFFGSGTQLSVL.

As DNA, the CDR3 is TGTGCCAGCAGCTTAGACCCGGGAGCATACAATGAGCAGTTCTTC. Translation gives CASSLDPGAYNEQFF. The chain uses TRBV7-2 and TRBJ2-1; D may be TRBD2 (6 bases). The CDR3 covers 15 residues. CDR1 and CDR2 from the germline V gene are SGHTA and FQGNSA. V lost 1 base and J 4 bases, leaving 11 bases between the germline ends.

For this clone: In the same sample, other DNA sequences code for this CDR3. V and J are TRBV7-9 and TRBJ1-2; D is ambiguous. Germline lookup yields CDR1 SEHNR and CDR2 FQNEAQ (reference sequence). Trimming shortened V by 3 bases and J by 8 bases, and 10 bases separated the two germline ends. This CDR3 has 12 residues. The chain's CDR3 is CASSLGGTGYTF. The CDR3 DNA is TGTGCCAGCAGCTTGGGCGGAACCGGCTACACCTTC.

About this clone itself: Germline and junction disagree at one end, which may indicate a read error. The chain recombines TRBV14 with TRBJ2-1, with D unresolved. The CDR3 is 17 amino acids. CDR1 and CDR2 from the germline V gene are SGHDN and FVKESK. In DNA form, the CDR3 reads TGTGCCAGCAGCCAAGACAGCATCGGAGTCTCCCACAATGAGCAGTTCTTC. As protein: CASSQDSIGVSHNEQFF.

The CDR3 DNA follows: TGTGCCAGCAGCAAATGGAGCGGAGATACGCAGTATTTT. As protein: CASSKWSGDTQYF. The gene calls are TRBV7-9 and TRBJ2-3; D is perhaps TRBD2 (5 bases). In germline, CDR1 is SEHNR, CDR2 FQNEAQ (reference sequence). This CDR3 region has 13 residues. The V end was cut by 5 bases, the J end by 5 bases, with 11 bases between.

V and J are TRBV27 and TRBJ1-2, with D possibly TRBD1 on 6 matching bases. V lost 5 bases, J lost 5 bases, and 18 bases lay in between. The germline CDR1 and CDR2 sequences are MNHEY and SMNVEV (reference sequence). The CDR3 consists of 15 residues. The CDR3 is CASSPVGATTYGYTF. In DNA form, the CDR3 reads TGTGCCAGCAGTCCCGTGGGGGCAACTACTTATGGCTACACCTTC.

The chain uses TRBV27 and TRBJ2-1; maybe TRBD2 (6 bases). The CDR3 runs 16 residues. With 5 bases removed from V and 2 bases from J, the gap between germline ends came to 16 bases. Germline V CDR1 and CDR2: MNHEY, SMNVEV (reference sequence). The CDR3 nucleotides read TGTGCCAGCAGTCCCTCTAGCTCGGGAGCCTACAATGAGCAGTTCTTC. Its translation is CASSPSSSGAYNEQFF.